This T cell receptor (beta chain) was identified in a study of blood T cell repertoires in COVID-19. Study-level information: COVID-19 samples, acute and convalescent, were from the United States, Italy and Spain. T cells, B-cell-depleted T cells, or PBMCs supplied cDNA or gDNA.

In the original analysis: Estimated nucleated cell counts came from reference gene primer amplification. Assay used: immunoSEQ multiplex PCR; TCRdb lists only in-frame clones, some missing. The V and J calls and clone size are taken from that table; D and trimming were inferred from the DNA. The sample holds 150,000 to 200,000 clones, more than 70% seen once. Germline-derived CDR1 and CDR2 are LGHDT and YNNKEL (reference sequence). The CDR3 has 14 amino acids. The V end was cut by 1 base, the J end by 13 bases, with 19 bases between. V and J are TRBV3-1 (or the pseudogene TRBV3-2) and TRBJ1-2; tentatively, D is TRBD1 (5 bases). The origin of this receptor is a woman in her 70s who had recovered from COVID-19. Sequenced sample: peripheral blood. CDR3 protein: CASSQARGEGLCTF. CDR3 coding DNA: TGTGCCAGCAGCCAAGCCCGGGGGGAAGGACTCTGCACCTTC.